The TCR beta chain under discussion was sequenced for a study of T-cell reconstitution after alpha-beta-depleted transplantation in children. The CDR3 runs 13 residues. V shed 4 bases and J shed 2 bases, with 8 bases lying between them. CDR1 is SGHDT, CDR2 YYEEEE, per germline. Broader study findings: Expanded graft clones numbering several hundred reportedly gave rise to alpha-beta T cells about two months after transplant.

This clonotype has more than one count but fewer than ten. Its antigen is not known. Researchers prepared the TCRbeta library using unique molecular identifiers, the study reports. TCRdb reanalysed the PCR reads using MiXCR and keeps one entry per CDR3 protein. The profile shows some 310,000 distinct CDR3 sequences, 23% of them singletons. This clonotype was sampled from a male patient between 10 and 17 years old who had a stem cell transplant for acute lymphoblastic leukemia, so the T cells may come from the graft donor. The sample was PBMCs, mostly from graft donor cells, taken 180 days after TCRalphabeta/CD19-depleted stem cell transplant. The chain links TRBV5-6 to TRBJ2-3, with a weak D call TRBD1 (6 bases). The DNA for the CDR3 is TGTGCCAGCAGCGGGGACAACACAGATACGCAGTATTTT. Residues: CASSGDNTDTQYF.